This paragraph covers one T cell receptor beta chain sequence. Sequencing used immunoSEQ multiplex PCR; TCRdb keeps in-frame clones, though not all of them. The data contain 55,000 to 75,000 clones, around 91% of them singletons. The CDR3 spans 17 residues. J lost 4 bases, V lost 8 bases, and 13 bases had no gene match. Germline CDR1 MRHNA, CDR2 SNTAGT. This specimen belongs to a study of technical replicates of blood from four donors. The sample consisted of PBMCs. The source is a human donor in good health. Some clones in this sample may be carry-over from other donors' samples. This chain joins TRBV6-4 and TRBJ2-2, with TRBD2 matching 10 bases. CDR3 DNA sequence: TGTGCCAGCCTCGAGAGGCTAGCGGGAGCCGGCACCGGGGAGCTGTTTTTT. Its protein is CASLERLAGAGTGELFF.